One and the same sample provided the 23 T cell receptor beta chains below, sequenced in a study of cytomegalovirus exposure and HLA in healthy donors. Sequencing used immunoSEQ multiplex PCR; TCRdb keeps in-frame clones, though not all of them. This sample has about 160,000 clones, with roughly nine tenths found just once. Specimen: PBMCs. The source of these receptors is a young woman in good health and CMV-seropositive.

The chain combines TRBV15 with TRBJ1-1; possible D gene TRBD1, 5 bases. The germline V and J ends were trimmed by 2 bases and 4 bases, with 11 bases remaining between them. CDR3 length: 14 residues. Germline V lookup: CDR1 LNHNV, CDR2 YYDKDF (reference sequence). In DNA form, the CDR3 reads TGTGCCACCAGCAGAACCTACACAGGCACTGAAGCTTTCTTT. It specifies CATSRTYTGTEAFF. The variable domain in full, with the rest retrieved from reference TRBV15 and TRBJ1-1, is DAMVIQNPRYQVTQFGKPVTLSCSQTLNHNVMYWYQQKSSQAPKLLFHYYDKDFNNEADTPDNFQSRRPNTSFCFLDIRSPGLGDTAMYLCATSRTYTGTEAFFGQGTRLTVV.

The V and J genes are TRBV11-2 and TRBJ2-5; no reliable D call. V was cut by 1 base and J by 1 base, with 10 bases left in between. CDR3 length equals 15 residues. Germline V CDR1 and CDR2: SGHAT, FQNNGV. In nucleotides, the CDR3 is TGTGCCAGCAGCTTAGTTGGCGGTCCCCAAGAGACCCAGTACTTC. Encoded protein: CASSLVGGPQETQYF.

The chain links TRBV6-5 to TRBJ1-2; D remains unclear. CDR1 MNHEY and CDR2 SVGAGI come from the germline V gene. Trimming took 6 bases from V and 4 from J, leaving 15 bases between them. The CDR3 runs to 14 residues. The chain's CDR3 is CASSRLDAGYGYTF. CDR3 in DNA: TGTGCCAGCAGCCGCTTGGATGCAGGCTATGGCTACACCTTC.

This sequence joins TRBV9 and TRBJ2-3; 12 positions match TRBD2. The germline V gene has CDR1 SGDLS and CDR2 YYNGEE. The junction had 9 bases not matched to a gene; V was cut back by 4 bases and J by 6 bases. The CDR3 contains 16 residues. As DNA, the CDR3 is TGTGCCAGCAGCCCCCGACTAGCGGGGGTTGAGGATACGCAGTATTTT. This gives the protein CASSPRLAGVEDTQYF. The whole variable domain, filled in from reference TRBV9 and TRBJ2-3, reads DSGVTQTPKHLITATGQRVTLRCSPRSGDLSVYWYQQSLDQGLQFLIQYYNGEERAKGNILERFSAQQFPDLHSELNLSSLELGDSALYFCASSPRLAGVEDTQYFGPGTRLTVL.

The rearrangement uses TRBV7-2 and TRBJ2-1; no reliable D call. The CDR3 contains 13 residues. The ends were cut back, 6 bases at V and 4 bases at J, with 10 bases in the middle. Germline V CDR1 and CDR2: SGHTA, FQGNSA. CDR3 sequence reads: CASRSSVYNEQFF. For the CDR3, the DNA is TGTGCCAGCAGATCCAGCGTTTACAATGAGCAGTTCTTC.

The J gene is TRBJ2-7, the V gene TRBV7-2; D is unresolved. Germline-derived CDR1 and CDR2 are SGHTA and FQGNSA. The CDR3 length is 14 residues. Trimming took 5 bases from V and 5 from J, leaving 16 bases between them. CDR3: CASSPTSGSHEQYF. The CDR3 nucleotides are TGTGCCAGCAGCCCAACATCGGGTTCCCACGAGCAGTACTTC.

The V call is TRBV4-3, the J call TRBJ2-1; 9 positions match TRBD2. CDR1 is LGHNA, CDR2 YSLEER, per germline. With V trimmed by 4 bases and J by 10 bases, 14 bases remained unmatched. This CDR3 spans 16 amino acids. This CDR3 reads CASSPDGLAGSEEQFF. CDR3 DNA sequence: TGCGCCAGCAGCCCAGATGGGCTAGCGGGATCGGAAGAGCAGTTCTTC.

Notes on this clone: One end of the junction does not line up with germline, which may come from a read error. The chain couples TRBV7-7 to TRBJ2-7, with a tentative D call TRBD2 (5 bases). The CDR3 has 13 amino acids. The germline V gene encodes CDR1 SSHAT and CDR2 FNYEAQ (reference sequence). Here the CDR3 DNA reads TGTGCTAGCAGCCCCGGACTCTCCTACGAGCAGTACTTC. This codes for CASSPGLSYEQYF.

V and J are TRBV5-6 and TRBJ2-1, with D possibly matching TRBD2 (5 bases). This CDR3 spans 14 amino acids. Germline values: CDR1 SGHDT, CDR2 YYEEEE. Trimming stripped 3 bases from V and 3 bases from J, with 10 bases between. The CDR3 nucleotides are TGTGCCAGCAGCTCGGGATCCTACTACAATGAGCAGTTCTTC. Its translation: CASSSGSYYNEQFF. The whole variable domain, remainder taken from reference TRBV5-6 and TRBJ2-1, is DAGVTQSPTHLIKTRGQQVTLRCSPKSGHDTVSWYQQALGQGPQFIFQYYEEEERQRGNFPDRFSGHQFPNYSSELNVNALLLGDSALYLCASSSGSYYNEQFFGPGTRLTVL.

This clone has just one count. Its ends do not fully match the called genes, so a read error is possible. The chain employs TRBV29-1 and TRBJ1-2; D possibly corresponds to TRBD1 (5 bases). Germline-derived CDR1 and CDR2 are SQVTM and ANQGSEA. The CDR3 is 14 amino acids. CDR3 sequence: CSFEDSRDDYGYTF. The CDR3 region has the DNA TGCAGCTTTGAGGATTCCAGGGATGACTATGGCTACACCTTC. The entire variable domain, with the rest obtained from reference TRBV29-1 and TRBJ1-2, is as follows: SAVISQKPSRDICQRGTSLTIQCQVDSQVTMMFWYRQQPGQSLTLIATANQGSEATYESGFVIDKFPISRPNLTFSTLTVSNMSPEDSSIYLCSFEDSRDDYGYTFGSGTRLTVV.

This chain links TRBV29-1 with TRBJ1-5; TRBD1 matches 8 bases. Germline values: CDR1 SQVTM, CDR2 ANQGSEA. Trimming at V came to 4 bases and at J to 4 bases, leaving 9 bases not matched to a gene. The CDR3 is 15 residues long. CDR3 region: CSVVPGTGPNQPQHF. CDR3 nucleotide sequence: TGCAGCGTTGTCCCTGGGACAGGACCTAATCAGCCCCAGCATTTT.

DNA for the CDR3: TGTGCCATCAGCGAGGGACAGGGATTCGCTCAGCCCCAGCATTTT. Protein product: CAISEGQGFAQPQHF. The chain has TRBV10-3 and TRBJ1-5; 9 bases fit TRBD1. Germline loops: CDR1 ENHRY, CDR2 SYGVKD. CDR3 size: 15 residues. V dropped 6 bases and J dropped 6; count of bases not matched to a gene: 9.

The chain combines TRBV7-2 with TRBJ2-3; D might be TRBD2 (5 bases). This CDR3 region has 14 residues. Looked up from germline, CDR1 is SGHTA and CDR2 is FQGNSA. The V end was cut by 5 bases, the J end by 5 bases, with 14 bases between. This chain's CDR3 is CASSTALAGDTQYF. Here the CDR3 DNA reads TGTGCCAGCAGCACCGCCTTGGCGGGAGATACGCAGTATTTT.

CDR3 residues: CASSISPGQSNQPQHF. In DNA form, the CDR3 reads TGTGCCAGTAGTATTTCTCCGGGACAGAGCAATCAGCCCCAGCATTTT. The chain has TRBV19 and TRBJ1-5; 7 bases fit TRBD1. Unmatched junction bases numbered 6, after V lost 3 bases and J lost 1 base. The germline gives CDR1 LNHDA, CDR2 SQIVND (reference sequence). This CDR3 spans 16 amino acids.

V is TRBV29-1 and J is TRBJ2-5, with a possible D match to TRBD1 (6 bases). The CDR3 loop spans 15 amino acids. Per germline, CDR1 SQVTM and CDR2 ANQGSEA. V lost 3 bases and J 4 bases, leaving 18 bases between the germline ends. The CDR3 spells CSVDRTTGGGETQYF. For the CDR3, the DNA is TGCAGCGTTGACAGAACGACAGGTGGCGGAGAGACCCAGTACTTC.

The chain is built from TRBV2 and TRBJ2-2, with 9 nucleotides matching TRBD2. Germline V gene lookup returns CDR1 SNHLY and CDR2 FYNNEI. CDR3 length equals 13 residues. V gave up 10 bases and J gave up 5 bases; unmatched junction bases: 5. The CDR3 protein is CATSGIGTGELFF. The CDR3 nucleotides read TGTGCCACTAGCGGGATTGGAACCGGGGAGCTGTTTTTT.

The CDR3 coding sequence is TGCAGCGCAGGGGGCGCGAAGGCTGAAGCTTTCTTT. Its protein is CSAGGAKAEAFF. This rearrangement joins TRBV29-1 to TRBJ1-1, with 8 bases matching TRBD1. The CDR3 spans 12 residues. CDR1 and CDR2 from the germline V gene are SQVTM and ANQGSEA. The J segment lost 6 bases and the V segment lost 7 bases, leaving 7 bases of the junction unmatched.

This sequence joins TRBV29-1 and TRBJ2-1; D is unclear. This CDR3 contains 12 residues. Germline loops: CDR1 SQVTM, CDR2 ANQGSEA. The V end lost 0 bases, the J end lost 10 bases, and 10 bases lay between the germline ends. The CDR3 DNA is TGCAGCGTTGAAGATCTCCGCGCCGAGCAGTTCTTC. Protein product: CSVEDLRAEQFF.

The V call is TRBV11-3, the J call TRBJ2-7; TRBD1 matches at 8 bases. The CDR3 length is 12 residues. The V and J ends lost 4 bases and 10 bases, in that order; junction bases with no gene match: 6. Germline loops: CDR1 SGHNT, CDR2 YENEEA. The CDR3 sequence: CASSSWTGNQYF. The CDR3 nucleotides are TGTGCCAGCAGCTCCTGGACAGGGAATCAGTACTTC.

This clone was detected once. The chain recombines TRBV29-1 with TRBJ2-1; 9 bases are a match to TRBD2. CDR1 and CDR2 from the germline V gene are SQVTM and ANQGSEA. The CDR3 is 18 residues long. V shed 7 bases, J shed 9 bases, and the junction held 25 bases outside the gene matches. As DNA, the CDR3 is TGCAGCGCCCGACCGACAGGGCTTGGTAGCGGGAGTGACACTGAGCAGTTCTTC. It codes for CSARPTGLGSGSDTEQFF.

V and J are TRBV19 and TRBJ1-5, with D tentatively TRBD1 (5 bases). The CDR3 has 16 residues. The germline V gene has CDR1 LNHDA and CDR2 SQIVND (reference sequence). Deletions cut 1 base from V and 2 bases from J, with 12 bases between. The CDR3 region has the DNA TGTGCCAGTAGTATAGTTGGGGAAGGGGGCAATCAGCCCCAGCATTTT. Translated: CASSIVGEGGNQPQHF.

The gene calls are TRBV7-9 and TRBJ1-2; D unresolved. Germline values: CDR1 SEHNR, CDR2 FQNEAQ (reference sequence). V was pared by 3 bases and J by 4 bases, with 15 bases between. The CDR3 has 15 amino acids. CDR3 coding DNA: TGTGCCAGCAGCTTTGGGCAGGCGTCGCTCTATGGCTACACCTTC. Translated, it gives CASSFGQASLYGYTF.

The CDR3 sequence is CASSFSGSWKTYNEQFF. CDR3 DNA: TGTGCCAGCAGCTTTAGCGGGAGCTGGAAGACCTACAATGAGCAGTTCTTC. The chain recombines TRBV11-2 with TRBJ2-1, with 9 bases fitting TRBD2. The CDR3 covers 17 residues. Per germline, CDR1 SGHAT and CDR2 FQNNGV. V gave up 3 bases and J gave up 2 bases; unmatched junction bases: 8.